A single sample gave rise to the 25 T cell receptor beta chains below, sequenced in a study of cytomegalovirus exposure and HLA in healthy donors. Sequenced by immunoSEQ multiplex PCR; TCRdb stores in-frame clones only, minus some. The sample has over 60,000 clones; 94% are singletons. Sequencing was carried out using PBMCs. These receptors all stem from a man between 18 and 29 years old in good health and CMV-seropositive.

CDR3 region: CASSYRGAGELFF. CDR3 in DNA: TGTGCCAGCAGCTACAGGGGGGCCGGGGAGCTGTTTTTT. V gene TRBV7-9 combines with J gene TRBJ2-2; 8 bases match TRBD1. Germline CDR1 is SEHNR and CDR2 is FQNEAQ (reference sequence). Trimming removed 4 bases from V and 6 bases from J; junction bases left unmatched: 1. The CDR3 spans 13 residues.

This chain uses TRBV4-1 with TRBJ1-2, with unresolved D. Germline values: CDR1 MGHRA, CDR2 YSYEKL. This CDR3 contains 16 residues. Between the trimmed V and J ends, which lost 4 bases and 5 bases, there was a span of 20 bases. The CDR3, as DNA: TGCGCCAGCAGCCTGGGAAGGGAGTTTGGGAGGTATGGCTACACCTTC. Protein product: CASSLGREFGRYGYTF.

This CDR3 is CASSKQGDPYEQYF. CDR3 nucleotide sequence: TGTGCCAGCAGTAAACAGGGGGACCCCTACGAGCAGTACTTC. This chain connects TRBV28 to TRBJ2-7; 8 positions match TRBD1. The CDR3 loop spans 14 amino acids. Germline V gene lookup returns CDR1 MDHEN and CDR2 SYDVKM. Unmatched junction bases numbered 5, after V lost 5 bases and J lost 2 bases.

The chain is built from TRBV2 and TRBJ2-6; 8 bases agree with TRBD1. The CDR3 is made up of 18 amino acids. Germline trimming cut 5 bases from V and 2 bases from J; bases unmatched to any gene: 11. Germline loops: CDR1 SNHLY, CDR2 FYNNEI. In DNA, the CDR3 is TGTGCCAGCAGTAGGGGACAGGTTTATCTGACTGGGGCCAACGTCCTGACTTTC. It encodes CASSRGQVYLTGANVLTF.

The chain recombines TRBV28 with TRBJ1-1; 7 nucleotides line up with TRBD1. CDR3 length: 13 amino acids. Germline CDR1 is MDHEN and CDR2 is SYDVKM. Trimming took 6 bases from V and 6 from J; bases not matched to a gene: 7. The CDR3 protein is CASREGAASEAFF. The CDR3 coding sequence is TGTGCCAGCAGGGAGGGGGCAGCATCTGAAGCTTTCTTT.

The chain couples TRBV11-3 to TRBJ2-3; D remains ambiguous. Germline V CDR1 and CDR2: SGHNT, YENEEA. V was shortened by 0 bases and J by 5 bases, with 6 bases between the two germline ends. This CDR3 comprises 13 residues. The CDR3 sequence: CASSLEAEDTQYF. In DNA, the CDR3 is TGTGCCAGCAGCTTAGAGGCCGAAGATACGCAGTATTTT.

V usage is TRBV4-1 and J usage is TRBJ2-7; TRBD1 is a possible D gene (5 bases). CDR1 and CDR2 (germline): MGHRA, YSYEKL. Trimming removed 0 bases from V and 5 bases from J, with 14 bases in between. The CDR3 consists of 15 residues. In nucleotides, the CDR3 is TGCGCCAGCAGCCAAGATTGGGGCCCGTTACACGAGCAGTACTTC. It translates to CASSQDWGPLHEQYF.

V gene TRBV27 combines with J gene TRBJ1-2, with 8 bases identical to TRBD1. CDR3 size: 15 residues. V lost 4 bases to trimming and J lost 4 bases; unmatched junction nucleotides: 8. CDR1 and CDR2 (germline): MNHEY, SMNVEV (reference sequence). The CDR3 region is CASSSFRDRTYGYTF. The CDR3 DNA sequence: TGTGCCAGCAGTTCCTTCCGGGACAGGACCTATGGCTACACCTTC.

The J gene is TRBJ2-5, the V gene TRBV2; weak D call: TRBD2 (7 bases). The V gene's germline CDR1 is SNHLY and CDR2 FYNNEI. The length of the CDR3 is 18 residues. V lost 8 bases to trimming and J lost 3 bases, with 28 bases between them. The CDR3 sequence is CASLDFAGATGQKETQYF. Written as DNA, the CDR3 is TGTGCCAGCCTCGATTTTGCGGGGGCCACCGGCCAAAAAGAGACCCAGTACTTC.

The V and J genes are TRBV4-1 and TRBJ2-7, with 12 bases that match TRBD2. CDR1 and CDR2 (germline): MGHRA, YSYEKL. Trimming cost V 0 bases and J 3 bases; bases outside gene matches: 21. The CDR3 runs to 22 residues. CDR3 sequence (DNA): TGCGCCAGCAGCCAAGAGGATTTTATTGGACTAGCGGGAACGCCGAGCCTCTACGAGCAGTACTTC. This encodes CASSQEDFIGLAGTPSLYEQYF.

This chain uses TRBV2 with TRBJ2-7; TRBD1 agrees at 7 bases. CDR3 length equals 14 residues. V was pared by 6 bases and J by 0 bases, with 5 bases of the junction left unmatched. Germline V CDR1 and CDR2: SNHLY, FYNNEI. The CDR3 loop reads CASRATGISYEQYF. In DNA, the CDR3 is TGTGCCAGCAGGGCGACAGGGATCTCCTACGAGCAGTACTTC.

A remark on this clone: At one boundary the junction diverges from the germline segment, which might be a read error. The V and J genes are TRBV7-7 and TRBJ1-2; no reliable D call. The germline V gene has CDR1 SSHAT and CDR2 FNYEAQ (reference sequence). The CDR3 is 11 residues long. CDR3 protein: CASSLESGYTF. The DNA of the CDR3 is TGTGCTAGCAGCTTAGAGAGTGGCTACACCTTC.

Judged by abundance, this clone is medium-sized. This sequence joins TRBV12-5 and TRBJ1-1; a weak D match, TRBD1 (5 bases). V was pared by 4 bases and J by 8 bases, with 14 bases between. The V gene's germline CDR1 is LGHNT and CDR2 FRNRAP. This CDR3 has 13 amino acids. CDR3 coding DNA: TGTGCTAGTGGTTGGGGCCTGTCTGGGGAAGCTTTCTTT. It yields the protein CASGWGLSGEAFF.

The chain links TRBV11-3 to TRBJ2-7; the D gene is possibly TRBD1 (6 bases). The length of the CDR3 is 17 residues. The germline V gene has CDR1 SGHNT and CDR2 YENEEA. Trimming took off 5 bases at V and 3 bases at J, with 23 bases between the two ends. The CDR3 sequence: CASSQSHGQSPNYEQYF. The CDR3 nucleotides read TGTGCCAGCAGCCAGAGCCACGGACAGAGCCCGAACTACGAGCAGTACTTC.

The chain joins TRBV7-3 to TRBJ2-7; D is possibly TRBD2 (6 bases). CDR1 and CDR2 from the germline V gene are SGHTA and FQGTGA. Trimming took off 5 bases at V and 2 bases at J, with 13 bases between the two ends. The CDR3 covers 14 residues. CDR3 protein: CASSQGTGAYEQYF. The CDR3 DNA follows: TGTGCCAGCAGCCAAGGGACGGGGGCCTACGAGCAGTACTTC.

This clone was picked up one time. The chain couples TRBV11-2 to TRBJ2-1, with D perhaps matching TRBD2 (6 bases). This CDR3 has 14 amino acids. The germline CDR1 and CDR2 sequences are SGHAT and FQNNGV. The V end lost 7 bases, the J end lost 0 bases, and 10 bases lay between the germline ends. The CDR3 bases are TGTGCCAGCACGGTCGGGAGCTCCTACAATGAGCAGTTCTTC. Protein sequence: CASTVGSSYNEQFF.

The chain combines TRBV29-1 with TRBJ2-1, with 14 bases fitting TRBD2. The ends lost 7 bases at V and 7 bases at J; junction bases unmatched: 9. CDR1 is SQVTM, CDR2 ANQGSEA, per germline. This CDR3 is built from 15 residues. CDR3 DNA sequence: TGCAGCGCGACTCTACGACTAGCGGGAGGGAATGAGCAGTTCTTC. Its protein is CSATLRLAGGNEQFF.

The gene calls are TRBV28 and TRBJ1-2; unclear D gene. The length of the CDR3 is 12 residues. V lost 2 bases and J lost 3, with 4 bases in between. Germline loops: CDR1 MDHEN, CDR2 SYDVKM. The CDR3, as DNA: TGTGCCAGCAGTTTAGTAGACTATGGCTACACCTTC. Its protein is CASSLVDYGYTF.

For the CDR3, the DNA is TGTGCCAGCAGCTTAGTTGTTTGGGGCTCTACCGCCGGGGAGCTGTTTTTT. This codes for CASSLVVWGSTAGELFF. The chain carries TRBV7-2 and TRBJ2-2, with D perhaps TRBD1 (5 bases). Deletions cut 1 base from V and 6 bases from J, with 18 bases between. The CDR3 runs 17 residues. From germline, CDR1 is SGHTA and CDR2 FQGNSA.

The chain is built from TRBV14 and TRBJ1-1; D is uncertain. Germline CDR1 reads SGHDN; CDR2 reads FVKESK. The CDR3 spans 15 residues. V lost 4 bases and J 8 bases, leaving 20 bases between the germline ends. CDR3 DNA: TGTGCCAGCAGCCCGCTTATGGTCGTACTGAACGAAGCTTTCTTT. It specifies CASSPLMVVLNEAFF.

This clone appeared a few times. V and J are TRBV7-9 and TRBJ2-7; possibly TRBD1 for D (6 bases). The CDR3 totals 14 residues. Trimming took 5 bases from V and 0 from J, leaving 11 bases between them. Germline values: CDR1 SEHNR, CDR2 FQNEAQ (reference sequence). CDR3 in DNA: TGTGCCAGCAGCACGGGGACACACTCCTACGAGCAGTACTTC. Its protein is CASSTGTHSYEQYF.

The V gene is TRBV2, the J gene TRBJ2-1; perhaps TRBD1 as D (6 bases). Trimming shortened V by 6 bases and J by 0 bases, and 18 bases separated the two germline ends. The V gene's germline CDR1 is SNHLY and CDR2 FYNNEI. The CDR3 runs to 17 residues. CDR3 protein: CASSLRGGPSSYNEQFF. CDR3 nucleotide sequence: TGTGCCAGCAGCCTTAGAGGGGGACCCAGCTCCTACAATGAGCAGTTCTTC.

The chain has TRBV27 and TRBJ1-1; D is undetermined. The CDR3 loop spans 13 amino acids. The germline V gene encodes CDR1 MNHEY and CDR2 SMNVEV (reference sequence). V lost 8 bases to trimming and J lost 6 bases, with 16 bases between them. CDR3 sequence reads: CASSFDGVPEAFF. DNA of the CDR3: TGTGCCAGCTCCTTTGACGGAGTCCCTGAAGCTTTCTTT.

This clone was seen just once. V usage is TRBV2 and J usage is TRBJ2-7, with TRBD2 matching over 13 bases. Trimming took 7 bases from V and 7 from J; bases not matched to a gene: 10. Germline V gene lookup returns CDR1 SNHLY and CDR2 FYNNEI. The CDR3 consists of 15 residues. The CDR3 is CASINPGLAGREQYF. In nucleotides, the CDR3 is TGTGCCAGCATTAACCCGGGACTAGCGGGACGGGAGCAGTACTTC. The full variable domain, its missing parts supplied by reference TRBV2 and TRBJ2-7, is EPEVTQTPSHQVTQMGQEVILRCVPISNHLYFYWYRQILGQKVEFLVSFYNNEISEKSEIFDDQFSVERPDGSNFTLKIRSTKLEDSAMYFCASINPGLAGREQYFGPGTRLTVT.

Here the CDR3 reads CASLASGGLQTQYF. CDR3 bases: TGTGCCAGCCTAGCGTCCGGGGGGCTGCAGACCCAGTACTTC. The chain links TRBV9 to TRBJ2-5; D may be TRBD2 (7 bases). V was trimmed by 7 bases and J by 6 bases, leaving 19 bases between them. CDR3 length: 14 amino acids. The V gene's germline CDR1 is SGDLS and CDR2 YYNGEE.